These 7 T cell receptor beta chains were all obtained from the same sample, sequenced in a study of OX40 agonist ivuxolimab in advanced cancers. The assay was immunoSEQ multiplex PCR, and TCRdb's table has in-frame clones only and misses some. The table shows 30,000 to 35,000 clones, with approximately 86% occurring only once. Sequenced material: CD4+ or CD8+ T cells sorted from blood, taken in a trial of the OX40 agonist ivuxolimab. The receptors stem from an adult with an advanced solid tumor such as melanoma, head and neck, liver or kidney cancer.

J is TRBJ2-1 and V is TRBV15, with D possibly matching TRBD2 (7 bases). V lost 1 base and J 5 bases, leaving 18 bases between the germline ends. This CDR3 is 17 amino acids long. Germline CDR1 and CDR2: LNHNV and YYDKDF (reference sequence). The CDR3 region is CATSRVFGGRSDNEQFF. The CDR3 region has the DNA TGTGCCACCAGCAGAGTTTTCGGGGGGCGCAGCGACAATGAGCAGTTCTTC.

The CDR3 coding sequence is TGTGCCAGCAGCTTCTGGACTAGCAATGAGCAGTTCTTC. This gives the protein CASSFWTSNEQFF. V is TRBV11-2 and J is TRBJ2-1; 7 bases agree with TRBD2. CDR3 size: 13 residues. The junction had 2 bases not matched to a gene; V was cut back by 3 bases and J by 6 bases. The germline gives CDR1 SGHAT, CDR2 FQNNGV.

CDR3 sequence: CASSATGSGELFF. The DNA of the CDR3 is TGCGCCAGCAGTGCGACAGGGTCCGGGGAGCTGTTTTTT. The J gene is TRBJ2-2, the V gene TRBV10-1; 7 bases are a match to TRBD1. CDR1 is WNHNN, CDR2 SYGVQD, per germline (reference sequence). The CDR3 sequence is 13 residues long. J gave up 6 bases and V 4 bases, and 2 bases lay outside the gene matches.

This chain uses TRBV27 with TRBJ2-7; 7 bases match TRBD2. J gave up 6 bases and V 2 bases, and 1 base lay outside the gene matches. The CDR3 is 12 amino acids. CDR1 is MNHEY, CDR2 SMNVEV, per germline (reference sequence). The CDR3 DNA is TGTGCCAGCAGTTTAGGGAGGGGCGAGCAGTACTTC. Protein product: CASSLGRGEQYF.

The chain recombines TRBV19 with TRBJ2-3; either TRBD1 or TRBD2 may supply D (5 bases each). V dropped 7 bases and J dropped 6 bases, with 14 bases sitting between them. Germline V gives CDR1 LNHDA, CDR2 SQIVND (reference sequence). The CDR3 sequence is 13 residues long. CDR3 in DNA: TGTGCCAGTACCTACTGGGGGACGGATACGCAGTATTTT. It is translated as CASTYWGTDTQYF.

The rearrangement links TRBV19 to TRBJ2-3; D not resolved. CDR1 and CDR2 (germline): LNHDA, SQIVND (reference sequence). V gave up 4 bases and J gave up 3 bases, with 8 bases separating them. CDR3 size: 13 residues. The CDR3 here is CASSTDETDTQYF. CDR3 DNA sequence: TGTGCCAGTAGTACCGACGAGACAGATACGCAGTATTTT.

This chain links TRBV7-6 with TRBJ2-1; D ambiguous. Trimming took off 4 bases at V and 5 bases at J, with 6 bases between the two ends. Germline V gene lookup returns CDR1 SGHVS and CDR2 FNYEAQ. The CDR3 sequence is 12 residues long. CDR3 loop: CASSYWDNEQFF. CDR3 DNA sequence: TGTGCCAGCAGCTACTGGGACAATGAGCAGTTCTTC. The whole variable domain, filled in from reference TRBV7-6 and TRBJ2-1, reads GAGVSQSPRYKVTKRGQDVALRCDPISGHVSLYWYRQALGQGPEFLTYFNYEAQQDKSGLPNDRFSAERPEGSISTLTIQRTEQRDSAMYRCASSYWDNEQFFGPGTRLTVL.